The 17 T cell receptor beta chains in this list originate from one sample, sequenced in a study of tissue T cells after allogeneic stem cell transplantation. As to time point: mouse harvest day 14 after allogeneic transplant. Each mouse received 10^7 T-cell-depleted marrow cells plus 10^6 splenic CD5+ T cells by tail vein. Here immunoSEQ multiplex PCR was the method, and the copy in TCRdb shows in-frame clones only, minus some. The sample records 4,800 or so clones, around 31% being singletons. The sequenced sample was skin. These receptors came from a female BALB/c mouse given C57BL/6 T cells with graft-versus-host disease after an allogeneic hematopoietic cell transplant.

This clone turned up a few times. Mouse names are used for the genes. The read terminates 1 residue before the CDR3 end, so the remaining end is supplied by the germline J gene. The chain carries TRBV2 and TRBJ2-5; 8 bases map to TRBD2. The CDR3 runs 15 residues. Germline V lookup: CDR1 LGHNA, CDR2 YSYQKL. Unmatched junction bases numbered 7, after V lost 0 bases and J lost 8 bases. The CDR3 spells CASSQDPLGGGTQYF. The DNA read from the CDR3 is TGTGCCAGCAGCCAAGATCCCCTGGGGGGAGGCACCCAGTAC.

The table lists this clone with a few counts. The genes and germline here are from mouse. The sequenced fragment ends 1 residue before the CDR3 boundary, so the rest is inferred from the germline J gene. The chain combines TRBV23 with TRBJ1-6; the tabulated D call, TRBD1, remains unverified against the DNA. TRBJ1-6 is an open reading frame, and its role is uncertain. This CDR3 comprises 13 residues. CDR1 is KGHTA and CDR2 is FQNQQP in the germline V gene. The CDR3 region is CSSSQSDNSPLYF. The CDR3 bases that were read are TGCTCCAGCAGTCAATCAGATAATTCGCCCCTCTAC.

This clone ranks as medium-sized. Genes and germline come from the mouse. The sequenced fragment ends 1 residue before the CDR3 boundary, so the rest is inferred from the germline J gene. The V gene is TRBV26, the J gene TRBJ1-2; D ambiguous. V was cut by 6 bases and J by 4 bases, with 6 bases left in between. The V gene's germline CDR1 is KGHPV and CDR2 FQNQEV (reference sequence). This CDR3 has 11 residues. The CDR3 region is CASSRGSDYTF. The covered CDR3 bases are TGTGCCAGCAGCCGCGGCTCCGACTACACC.

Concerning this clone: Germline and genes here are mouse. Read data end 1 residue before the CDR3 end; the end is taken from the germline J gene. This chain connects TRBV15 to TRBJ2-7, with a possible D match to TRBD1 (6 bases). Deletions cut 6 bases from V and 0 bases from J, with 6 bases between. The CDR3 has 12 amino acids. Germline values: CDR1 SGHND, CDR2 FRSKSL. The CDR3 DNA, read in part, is TGTGCCAGCAGGGACAGCTCCTATGAACAGTAC. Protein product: CASRDSSYEQY. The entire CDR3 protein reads CASRDSSYEQYF.

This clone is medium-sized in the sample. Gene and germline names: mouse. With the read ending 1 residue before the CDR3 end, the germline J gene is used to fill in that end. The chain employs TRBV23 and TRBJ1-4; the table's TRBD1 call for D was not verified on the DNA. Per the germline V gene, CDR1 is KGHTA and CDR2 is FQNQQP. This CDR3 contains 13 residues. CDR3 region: CSSSHDSRERLFF. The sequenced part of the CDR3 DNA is TGCTCCAGCAGTCATGACAGTCGCGAAAGATTATTT.

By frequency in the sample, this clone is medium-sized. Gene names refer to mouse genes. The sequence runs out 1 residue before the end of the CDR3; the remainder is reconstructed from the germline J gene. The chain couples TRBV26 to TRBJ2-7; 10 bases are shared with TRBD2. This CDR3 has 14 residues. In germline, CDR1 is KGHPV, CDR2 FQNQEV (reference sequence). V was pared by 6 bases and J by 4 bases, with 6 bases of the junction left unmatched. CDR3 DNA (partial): TGTGCCAGCAGCGTCTGGGGGGGCGCTTATGAACAGTAC. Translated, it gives CASSVWGGAYEQY. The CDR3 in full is CASSVWGGAYEQYF.

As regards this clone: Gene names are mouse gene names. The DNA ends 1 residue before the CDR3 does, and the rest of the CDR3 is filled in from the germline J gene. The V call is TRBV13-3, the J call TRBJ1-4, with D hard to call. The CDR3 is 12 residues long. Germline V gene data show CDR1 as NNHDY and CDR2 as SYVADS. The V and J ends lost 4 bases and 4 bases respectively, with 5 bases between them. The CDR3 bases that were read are TGTGCCAGCAGTATCGGCAACGAAAGATTATTT. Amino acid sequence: CASSIGNERLF. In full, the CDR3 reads CASSIGNERLFF.

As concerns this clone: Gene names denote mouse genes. The CDR3: CARAEQFF. The covered CDR3 bases are TGTGCTAGGGCTGAGCAGTTC. This chain uses TRBV29 with TRBJ2-1; D gene ambiguous. The read stops 1 residue short of the end of the CDR3; the missing end is completed from the germline J gene. CDR3 size: 8 residues. Trimming shortened V by 9 bases and J by 7 bases, and 1 base separated the two germline ends. CDR1 is MSHET and CDR2 is SYDVDS in the germline V gene.

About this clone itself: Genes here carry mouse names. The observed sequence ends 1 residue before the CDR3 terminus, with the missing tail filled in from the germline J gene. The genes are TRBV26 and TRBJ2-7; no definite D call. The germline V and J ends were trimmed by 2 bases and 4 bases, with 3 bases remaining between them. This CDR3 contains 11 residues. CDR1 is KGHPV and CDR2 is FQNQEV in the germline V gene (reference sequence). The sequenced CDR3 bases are TGTGCCAGCAGTCTGGGGTATGAACAGTAC. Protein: CASSLGYEQY. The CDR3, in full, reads CASSLGYEQYF.

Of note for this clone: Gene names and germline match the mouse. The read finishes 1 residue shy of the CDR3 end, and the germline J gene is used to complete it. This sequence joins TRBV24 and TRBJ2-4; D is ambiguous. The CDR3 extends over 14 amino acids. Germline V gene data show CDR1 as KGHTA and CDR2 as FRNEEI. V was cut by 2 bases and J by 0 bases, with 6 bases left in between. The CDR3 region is CASSLSSSQNTLYF. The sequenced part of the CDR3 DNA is TGTGCCAGCAGTCTGAGCAGTAGTCAAAACACCTTGTAC.

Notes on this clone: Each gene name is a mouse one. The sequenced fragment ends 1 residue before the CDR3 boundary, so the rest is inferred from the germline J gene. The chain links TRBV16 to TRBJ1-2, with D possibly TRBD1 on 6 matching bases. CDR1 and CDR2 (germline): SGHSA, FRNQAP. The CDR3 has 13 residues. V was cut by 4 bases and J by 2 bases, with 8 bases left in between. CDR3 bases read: TGTGCAAGCAGCTCTAGGGGGAACTCCGACTACACC. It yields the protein CASSSRGNSDYT. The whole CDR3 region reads CASSSRGNSDYTF.

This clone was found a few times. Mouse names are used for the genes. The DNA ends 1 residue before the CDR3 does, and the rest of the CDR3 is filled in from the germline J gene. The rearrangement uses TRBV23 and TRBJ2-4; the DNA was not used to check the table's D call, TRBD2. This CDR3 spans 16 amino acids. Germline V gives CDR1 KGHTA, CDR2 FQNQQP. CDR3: CSSRPDWGGSQNTLYF. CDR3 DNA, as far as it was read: TGCTCCAGCAGGCCCGACTGGGGGGGTAGTCAAAACACCTTGTAC.

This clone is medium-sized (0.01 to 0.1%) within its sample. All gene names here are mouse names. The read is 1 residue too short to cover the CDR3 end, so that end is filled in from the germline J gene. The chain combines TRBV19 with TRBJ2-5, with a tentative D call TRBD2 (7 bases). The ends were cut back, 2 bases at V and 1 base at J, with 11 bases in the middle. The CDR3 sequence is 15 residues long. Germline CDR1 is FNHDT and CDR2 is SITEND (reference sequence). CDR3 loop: CASSISGGHQDTQYF. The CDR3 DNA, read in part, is TGTGCCAGCAGTATTTCTGGGGGCCACCAAGACACCCAGTAC.

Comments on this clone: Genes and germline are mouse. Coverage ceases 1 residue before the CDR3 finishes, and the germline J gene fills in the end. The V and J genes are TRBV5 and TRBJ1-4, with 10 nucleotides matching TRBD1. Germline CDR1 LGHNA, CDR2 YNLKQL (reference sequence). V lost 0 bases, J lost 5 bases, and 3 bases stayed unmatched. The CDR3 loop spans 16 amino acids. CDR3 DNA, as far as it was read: TGTGCCAGCAGCCAAGAGTTGGGACAGGGGAACGAAAGATTATTT. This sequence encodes CASSQELGQGNERLF. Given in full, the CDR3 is CASSQELGQGNERLFF.

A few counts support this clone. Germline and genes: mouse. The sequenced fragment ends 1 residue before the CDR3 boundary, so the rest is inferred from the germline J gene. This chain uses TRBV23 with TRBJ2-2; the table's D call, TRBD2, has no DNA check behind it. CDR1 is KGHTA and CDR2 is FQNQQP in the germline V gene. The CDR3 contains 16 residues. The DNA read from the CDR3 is TGCTCCAGCAGCCTCGACTGGGGGCCAAACACCGGGCAGCTCTAC. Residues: CSSSLDWGPNTGQLY. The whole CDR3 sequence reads CSSSLDWGPNTGQLYF. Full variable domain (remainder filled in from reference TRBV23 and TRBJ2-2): DAAVTQKPRYLIKMKGQEAEMKCIPEKGHTAVFWYQQKQSKELKFLIYFQNQQPLDQIDMVKERFSAVCPSSSLCSLGIRTCEAEDSALYLCSSSLDWGPNTGQLYFGEGSKLTVL.

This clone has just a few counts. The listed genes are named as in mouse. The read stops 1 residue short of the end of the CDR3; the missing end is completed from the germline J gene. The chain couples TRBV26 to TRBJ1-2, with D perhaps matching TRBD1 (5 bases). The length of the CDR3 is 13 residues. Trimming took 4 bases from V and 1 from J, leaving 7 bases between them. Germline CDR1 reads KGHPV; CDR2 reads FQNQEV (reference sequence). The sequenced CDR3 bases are TGTGCCAGCAGTCCCGGACAAAACTCCGACTACACC. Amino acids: CASSPGQNSDYT. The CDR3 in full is CASSPGQNSDYTF.

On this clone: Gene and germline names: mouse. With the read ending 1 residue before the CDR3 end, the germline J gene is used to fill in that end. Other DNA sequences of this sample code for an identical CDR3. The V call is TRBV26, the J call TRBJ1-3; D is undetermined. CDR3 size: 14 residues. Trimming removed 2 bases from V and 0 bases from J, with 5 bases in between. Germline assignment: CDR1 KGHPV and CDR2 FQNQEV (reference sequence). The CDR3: CASSLLDSGNTLYF. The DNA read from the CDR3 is TGTGCCAGCAGTCTGCTCGATTCTGGAAATACGCTCTAT. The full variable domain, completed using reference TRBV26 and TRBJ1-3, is NSKVIQTPRYLVKGQGQKAKMRCIPEKGHPVVFWYQQNKNNEFKFLINFQNQEVLQQIDMTEKRFSAECPSNSPCSLEIQSSEAGDSALYLCASSLLDSGNTLYFGEGSRLIVV.